The 27 T cell receptor beta chains given below trace back to one sample, sequenced in a study of CD8 T cells in Susac syndrome. When the RNA was reverse transcribed, random hexamers were used with an input of about 0.45 to 1 ug. TCRdb fed the immunoSEQ multiplex PCR reads into MiXCR, producing one record per CDR3 protein. The repertoire holds around 230,000 distinct CDR3 sequences, with 90% to 96% as singletons. Sample: CD4+ T cells from PBMCs. Receptor source: a human donor with Susac syndrome.

V gene TRBV20-1 combines with J gene TRBJ1-2; unclear D gene. Trimming pared 3 bases from V and 6 bases from J, leaving 17 bases between. There are 14 residues in the CDR3. Germline CDR1 reads DFQATT; CDR2 reads SNEGSKA (reference sequence). The CDR3 nucleotides are TGCAGTGCTAGCTCTTCGACCTTACCCCATGGCTACACCTTC. Its translation is CSASSSTLPHGYTF.

The genes are TRBV6-5 and TRBJ2-3, with unresolved D. Germline V gives CDR1 MNHEY, CDR2 SVGAGI. This CDR3 spans 15 amino acids. V shed 4 bases and J shed 0 bases, with 11 bases lying between them. The CDR3 DNA sequence: TGTGCCAGCAGTTTGTCGGGCCCTAGCACAGATACGCAGTATTTT. Its translation: CASSLSGPSTDTQYF.

This chain connects TRBV11-2 to TRBJ2-7; a weak D match, TRBD2 (6 bases). V was pared by 0 bases and J by 7 bases, with 19 bases between. The germline gives CDR1 SGHAT, CDR2 FQNNGV. The CDR3 extends over 16 amino acids. CDR3 coding DNA: TGTGCCAGCAGCTTAGACAGAGGGCGGGGCGGGGAGGAGCAGTACTTC. This codes for CASSLDRGRGGEEQYF.

This chain uses TRBV12-3 or TRBV12-4 with TRBJ2-1; D gene unclear. The CDR3 totals 12 residues. Trimming left V 6 bases short and J 7 bases short, with 10 bases between. CDR3 DNA sequence: TGTGCCAGCAGGCCAGGTGGGAATGAGCAGTTCTTC. Protein sequence: CASRPGGNEQFF.

This clonotype has a single count. The CDR3 DNA reads as TGCAGTGTTGGAGGTGCGCAGGTCATCAGCTCCTACAATGAGCAGTTCTTC. Translating gives CSVGGAQVISSYNEQFF. This sequence joins TRBV20-1 and TRBJ2-1; possible D gene TRBD2, 5 bases. V gave up 7 bases and J gave up 0 bases, with 22 bases separating them. There are 17 residues in the CDR3. CDR1 and CDR2 (germline): DFQATT, SNEGSKA (reference sequence).

This chain joins TRBV29-1 and TRBJ2-1; TRBD2 matches 11 bases. Germline V gene sequence: CDR1 SQVTM, CDR2 ANQGSEA. The length of the CDR3 is 15 residues. The trim removed 8 bases at V and 2 bases at J, leaving 8 bases unmatched. DNA of the CDR3: TGCAGCCTTGGGACTAGCGGACGCCCCTACAATGAGCAGTTCTTC. Protein: CSLGTSGRPYNEQFF.

CDR3 in amino acids: CSVEVGRETEAFF. CDR3 DNA sequence: TGCAGCGTTGAAGTGGGCAGGGAGACTGAAGCTTTCTTT. This chain uses TRBV29-1 with TRBJ1-1; TRBD1 is a possible D gene (5 bases). The CDR3 consists of 13 residues. Trimming took off 1 base at V and 5 bases at J, with 11 bases between the two ends. Looked up from germline, CDR1 is SQVTM and CDR2 is ANQGSEA. The full variable domain, its missing parts supplied by reference TRBV29-1 and TRBJ1-1, is SAVISQKPSRDICQRGTSLTIQCQVDSQVTMMFWYRQQPGQSLTLIATANQGSEATYESGFVIDKFPISRPNLTFSTLTVSNMSPEDSSIYLCSVEVGRETEAFFGQGTRLTVV.

J is TRBJ2-4 and V is TRBV20-1, with D possibly TRBD2 on 5 matching bases. The V gene lost 6 bases and the J gene lost 5 bases, with 11 bases spanning the gap. The CDR3 length is 12 residues. Per the germline V gene, CDR1 is DFQATT and CDR2 is SNEGSKA (reference sequence). The DNA for the CDR3 is TGCAGTGCCCCAGGACTGGAAAACATTCAGTACTTC. It translates to CSAPGLENIQYF.

The J gene is TRBJ1-1, the V gene TRBV27; TRBD1 agrees at 9 bases. Germline assignment: CDR1 MNHEY and CDR2 SMNVEV (reference sequence). This CDR3 spans 15 amino acids. Losses at the gene ends were 5 bases for V and 5 bases for J; bases not matched to a gene: 9. The CDR3 sequence: CASSIQQGAGTEAFF. The CDR3 DNA sequence: TGTGCCAGCAGTATCCAACAGGGGGCGGGTACTGAAGCTTTCTTT.

V gene TRBV2 combines with J gene TRBJ2-5, with 8 bases that match TRBD1. This CDR3 has 12 residues. CDR1 is SNHLY and CDR2 is FYNNEI in the germline V gene. V dropped 8 bases and J dropped 4; count of bases not matched to a gene: 3. The chain's CDR3 is CASRDRGETQYF. CDR3 nucleotides: TGTGCCAGCCGAGACAGGGGAGAGACCCAGTACTTC.

This chain connects TRBV28 to TRBJ2-2; a possible D gene is TRBD2 (5 bases). The germline V and J ends were trimmed by 6 bases and 1 base, with 9 bases remaining between them. The CDR3 runs to 14 residues. Germline-derived CDR1 and CDR2 are MDHEN and SYDVKM. DNA of the CDR3: TGTGCCAGCAGGGTTAGCGTGAACACCGGGGAGCTGTTTTTT. This codes for CASRVSVNTGELFF.

This clonotype showed up just a few times. The rearrangement joins TRBV20-1 to TRBJ2-7; 9 bases line up with TRBD2. Germline V gene lookup returns CDR1 DFQATT and CDR2 SNEGSKA (reference sequence). V was pared by 3 bases and J by 2 bases, with 8 bases of the junction left unmatched. The CDR3 runs to 15 residues. In DNA form, the CDR3 reads TGCAGTGCTAGGCCTGCGGCGGGAGGGGCCTACGAGCAGTACTTC. It is translated as CSARPAAGGAYEQYF.

The chain links TRBV14 to TRBJ2-5; tentative D call: TRBD1 (6 bases). Germline values: CDR1 SGHDN, CDR2 FVKESK. The CDR3 totals 14 residues. V dropped 2 bases and J dropped 5 bases, with 12 bases sitting between them. The CDR3 reads CASSQMGAGETQYF. CDR3 in DNA: TGTGCCAGCAGCCAAATGGGGGCCGGTGAGACCCAGTACTTC. Filled out from reference TRBV14 and TRBJ2-5, the complete variable domain reads EAGVTQFPSHSVIEKGQTVTLRCDPISGHDNLYWYRRVMGKEIKFLLHFVKESKQDESGMPNNRFLAERTGGTYSTLKVQPAELEDSGVYFCASSQMGAGETQYFGPGTRLLVL.

The chain has TRBV9 and TRBJ1-4, with TRBD1 matching 9 bases. This CDR3 contains 17 residues. The germline V gene has CDR1 SGDLS and CDR2 YYNGEE. J was trimmed by 0 bases and V by 4 bases; bases with no gene match: 7. CDR3 in amino acids: CASSPDRGSATNEKLFF. CDR3 DNA sequence: TGTGCCAGCAGCCCGGACAGGGGATCAGCAACTAATGAAAAACTGTTTTTT.

The genes are TRBV5-4 and TRBJ2-1; no reliable D call. V shed 1 base and J shed 4 bases, with 6 bases lying between them. CDR3 size: 13 residues. The germline V gene encodes CDR1 SGHNT and CDR2 YYREEE (reference sequence). The DNA of the CDR3 is TGTGCCAGCAGCTTGAAGGGTTACAATGAGCAGTTCTTC. Translation gives CASSLKGYNEQFF.

This chain links TRBV19 with TRBJ2-4; 7 bases line up with TRBD2. The germline CDR1 and CDR2 sequences are LNHDA and SQIVND (reference sequence). J lost 4 bases, V lost 5 bases, and 11 bases had no gene match. This CDR3 comprises 16 residues. The CDR3 DNA reads as TGTGCCAGTAGTGTGGGGGGGGTGACAGTTAAAAACATTCAGTACTTC. This codes for CASSVGGVTVKNIQYF. The variable domain in full, completed from reference TRBV19 and TRBJ2-4, reads DGGITQSPKYLFRKEGQNVTLSCEQNLNHDAMYWYRQDPGQGLRLIYYSQIVNDFQKGDIAEGYSVSREKKESFPLTVTSAQKNPTAFYLCASSVGGVTVKNIQYFGAGTRLSVL.

V usage is TRBV28 and J usage is TRBJ2-3, with D hard to call. CDR1 is MDHEN, CDR2 SYDVKM, per germline. Trimming took off 10 bases at V and 7 bases at J, with 12 bases between the two ends. The CDR3 has 11 residues. As DNA, the CDR3 is TGTGCCACCGACAAGTGGAATACGCAGTATTTT. It specifies CATDKWNTQYF.

The CDR3, as DNA: TGTGCCAGCAGTGAAGCTCGAGGGTGGTGGTCCGGGGAGCTGTTTTTT. Encoded protein: CASSEARGWWSGELFF. The V and J genes are TRBV2 and TRBJ2-2; TRBD2 might be the D (5 bases). V was clipped by 0 bases and J by 6 bases, with 14 bases between them. The CDR3 spans 16 residues. Germline CDR1 and CDR2: SNHLY and FYNNEI.

The gene calls are TRBV30 and TRBJ2-1; D may be TRBD2 (6 bases). This CDR3 is built from 12 residues. The V gene's germline CDR1 is GTSNPN and CDR2 SVGIG (reference sequence). V dropped 2 bases and J dropped 9 bases, with 11 bases sitting between them. CDR3 amino acids: CAWSQRVGEQFF. CDR3 bases: TGTGCCTGGAGTCAGCGGGTGGGTGAGCAGTTCTTC.

This sequence joins TRBV11-2 and TRBJ2-5; D perhaps matches TRBD1 (5 bases). This CDR3 is 15 amino acids long. The V end lost 5 bases, the J end lost 4 bases, and 17 bases lay between the germline ends. Germline lookup yields CDR1 SGHAT and CDR2 FQNNGV. Here the CDR3 DNA reads TGTGCCAGCAGCCCCGGACACCTCCCGGGAGAGACCCAGTACTTC. It specifies CASSPGHLPGETQYF.

The rearrangement links TRBV28 to TRBJ1-1; 11 bases map to TRBD1. V lost 5 bases, J lost 6 bases, and 14 bases stayed unmatched. The CDR3 length is 17 residues. Germline loops: CDR1 MDHEN, CDR2 SYDVKM. As DNA, the CDR3 is TGTGCCAGCAGTCCCCTTTGGACAGGGGGCTCCCTAGCTGAAGCTTTCTTT. It translates to CASSPLWTGGSLAEAFF.

V usage is TRBV6-1 and J usage is TRBJ2-7, with D tentatively TRBD1 (6 bases). The germline CDR1 and CDR2 sequences are MNHNS and SASEGT. Trimming left V 5 bases short and J 2 bases short, with 22 bases between. The length of the CDR3 is 17 residues. The CDR3: CASSPRPPGTKTYEQYF. In DNA form, the CDR3 reads TGTGCCAGCAGTCCCAGGCCACCCGGGACAAAGACCTACGAGCAGTACTTC.

The chain has TRBV9 and TRBJ2-6; TRBD1 aligns across 10 bases. Germline V gives CDR1 SGDLS, CDR2 YYNGEE. The CDR3 totals 18 residues. The junction had 9 bases not matched to a gene; V was cut back by 5 bases and J by 1 base. CDR3 in DNA: TGTGCCAGCAGAACCGGGACAGGGGTTGTATCTGGGGCCAACGTCCTGACTTTC. Amino acids: CASRTGTGVVSGANVLTF.

The chain has TRBV3-1 and TRBJ2-3; D gene uncertain. The CDR3 is made up of 15 amino acids. The V and J ends lost 1 base and 2 bases respectively, with 10 bases between them. Germline lookup yields CDR1 LGHDT and CDR2 YNNKEL (reference sequence). The CDR3 loop is CASSQASLNTDTQYF. The CDR3 DNA reads TGTGCCAGCAGCCAAGCATCATTGAACACAGATACGCAGTATTTT.

The J gene is TRBJ2-3, the V gene TRBV29-1; perhaps TRBD2 as D (6 bases). The CDR3 extends over 11 amino acids. CDR1 is SQVTM and CDR2 is ANQGSEA in the germline V gene. V was cut by 8 bases and J by 6 bases, with 12 bases left in between. CDR3 in DNA: TGCAGCTTATATGGGGGGGATACGCAGTATTTT. It yields the protein CSLYGGDTQYF.

Turning to this clonotype: One junction end does not reproduce the germline sequence, and a read error may be involved. V is TRBV11-3 and J is TRBJ1-1; TRBD1 might be the D (5 bases). From germline, CDR1 is SGHNT and CDR2 YENEEA. The CDR3 consists of 17 residues. The CDR3 DNA follows: TGTGCCAGCAGCCTAGACGGGGACGACCGAGGGAACACTGAAGCTTTCTTT. This sequence encodes CASSLDGDDRGNTEAFF.

The V and J genes are TRBV7-9 and TRBJ2-5; D perhaps matches TRBD1 (5 bases). Germline-derived CDR1 and CDR2 are SEHNR and FQNEAQ (reference sequence). This CDR3 is 14 amino acids long. V was trimmed by 1 base and J by 5 bases, leaving 11 bases between them. The CDR3 region has the DNA TGTGCCAGCAGCTTAGTTACAGGTGGGGAGACCCAGTACTTC. Amino acid sequence: CASSLVTGGETQYF.